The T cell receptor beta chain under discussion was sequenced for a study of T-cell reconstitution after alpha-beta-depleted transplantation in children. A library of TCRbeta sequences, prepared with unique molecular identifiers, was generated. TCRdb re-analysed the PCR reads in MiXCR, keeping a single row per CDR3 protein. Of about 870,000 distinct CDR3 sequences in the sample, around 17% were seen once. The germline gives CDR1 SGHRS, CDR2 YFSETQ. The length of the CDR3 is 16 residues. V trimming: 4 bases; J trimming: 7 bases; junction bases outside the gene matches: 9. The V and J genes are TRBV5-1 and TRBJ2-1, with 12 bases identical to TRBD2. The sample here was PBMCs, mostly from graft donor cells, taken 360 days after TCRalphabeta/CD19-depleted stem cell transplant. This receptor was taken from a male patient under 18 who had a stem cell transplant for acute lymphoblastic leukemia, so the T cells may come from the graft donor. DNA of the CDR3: TGCGCCAGCAGCACGGGACTAGCGGGCTCCCAAAATGAGCAGTTCTTC. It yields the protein CASSTGLAGSQNEQFF.